This T cell receptor (beta chain) was documented in a study of OX40 agonist ivuxolimab in advanced cancers. In the study overall: Intravenous ivuxolimab at 0.01 to 10 mg/kg was given to patients every 2 weeks. Two patients with cutaneous melanoma and one with hepatocellular carcinoma, three in total, showed partial responses. Points from the study as a whole: Expanded clones belonging to CD8+ T cells outnumbered, on average, those of CD4+. Clonal expansion was seen in CD4+ and CD8+ blood T cells by week 6 at 0.1 to 3.0 mg/kg.

TCRdb's copy holds only in-frame clones and misses some; the assay was immunoSEQ multiplex PCR. The data hold approximately 23,000 clones, with around four fifths observed a single time. The ends lost 5 bases at V and 4 bases at J; junction bases unmatched: 1. CDR3 length: 13 amino acids. Germline lookup yields CDR1 SEHNR and CDR2 FQNEAQ (reference sequence). Notes on this clone: What it recognizes is unknown.

The material sequenced was CD4+ or CD8+ T cells sorted from blood, taken in a trial of the OX40 agonist ivuxolimab. This sequence was found in an adult with an advanced solid tumor such as melanoma, head and neck, liver or kidney cancer. The chain is built from TRBV7-9 and TRBJ1-2; TRBD1 matches at 10 bases. The DNA for the CDR3 is TGTGCCAGCAGCGACAGGGGGCGCTATGGCTACACCTTC. Its translation: CASSDRGRYGYTF. The full variable domain, rest sourced from reference TRBV7-9 and TRBJ1-2, is DTGVSQNPRHKITKRGQNVTFRCDPISEHNRLYWYRQTLGQGPEFLTYFQNEAQLEKSRLLSDRFSAERPKGSFSTLEIQRTEQGDSAMYLCASSDRGRYGYTFGSGTRLTVV.